This T cell receptor beta chain was identified during a study of CD8 T cells in Susac syndrome. Study outcomes and limitations: The authors acknowledged that their TCR sequencing and HLA analysis involved a relatively small number of individuals.

The controls were healthy donors who were matched for age and sex. To note about this clonotype: The antigen is unknown.

Reverse transcription of 0.5 to 1 ug RNA was performed with random hexamers. Via MiXCR, TCRdb re-called the immunoSEQ multiplex PCR reads, giving one row per CDR3 protein. The table records 150,000 to 200,000 distinct CDR3 sequences, approximately 93% of them present only once. The CDR3 extends over 12 amino acids. V was shortened by 5 bases and J by 7 bases, with 12 bases between the two germline ends. CDR1 SQVTM and CDR2 ANQGSEA come from the germline V gene. Sequenced material: CD4+ T cells from PBMCs. The chain combines TRBV29-1 with TRBJ1-5; D is ambiguous. This TCR derives from a human donor in good health. The CDR3 region has the DNA TGCAGCGTTCGAAAAGGAGACCAGCCCCAGCATTTT. This encodes CSVRKGDQPQHF.